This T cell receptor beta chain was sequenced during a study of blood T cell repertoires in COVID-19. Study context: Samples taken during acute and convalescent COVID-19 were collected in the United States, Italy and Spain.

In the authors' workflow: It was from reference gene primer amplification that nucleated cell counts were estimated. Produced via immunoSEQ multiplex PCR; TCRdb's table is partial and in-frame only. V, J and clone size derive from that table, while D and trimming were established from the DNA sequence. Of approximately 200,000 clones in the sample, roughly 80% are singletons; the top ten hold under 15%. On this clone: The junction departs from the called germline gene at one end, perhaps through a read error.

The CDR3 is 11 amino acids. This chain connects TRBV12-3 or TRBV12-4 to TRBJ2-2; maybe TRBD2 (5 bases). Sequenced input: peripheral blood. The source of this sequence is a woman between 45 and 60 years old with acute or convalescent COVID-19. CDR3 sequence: CASSLKRGAVF. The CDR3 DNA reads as TGTGCCAGCAGTTTAAAACGGGGAGCTGTTTTT.